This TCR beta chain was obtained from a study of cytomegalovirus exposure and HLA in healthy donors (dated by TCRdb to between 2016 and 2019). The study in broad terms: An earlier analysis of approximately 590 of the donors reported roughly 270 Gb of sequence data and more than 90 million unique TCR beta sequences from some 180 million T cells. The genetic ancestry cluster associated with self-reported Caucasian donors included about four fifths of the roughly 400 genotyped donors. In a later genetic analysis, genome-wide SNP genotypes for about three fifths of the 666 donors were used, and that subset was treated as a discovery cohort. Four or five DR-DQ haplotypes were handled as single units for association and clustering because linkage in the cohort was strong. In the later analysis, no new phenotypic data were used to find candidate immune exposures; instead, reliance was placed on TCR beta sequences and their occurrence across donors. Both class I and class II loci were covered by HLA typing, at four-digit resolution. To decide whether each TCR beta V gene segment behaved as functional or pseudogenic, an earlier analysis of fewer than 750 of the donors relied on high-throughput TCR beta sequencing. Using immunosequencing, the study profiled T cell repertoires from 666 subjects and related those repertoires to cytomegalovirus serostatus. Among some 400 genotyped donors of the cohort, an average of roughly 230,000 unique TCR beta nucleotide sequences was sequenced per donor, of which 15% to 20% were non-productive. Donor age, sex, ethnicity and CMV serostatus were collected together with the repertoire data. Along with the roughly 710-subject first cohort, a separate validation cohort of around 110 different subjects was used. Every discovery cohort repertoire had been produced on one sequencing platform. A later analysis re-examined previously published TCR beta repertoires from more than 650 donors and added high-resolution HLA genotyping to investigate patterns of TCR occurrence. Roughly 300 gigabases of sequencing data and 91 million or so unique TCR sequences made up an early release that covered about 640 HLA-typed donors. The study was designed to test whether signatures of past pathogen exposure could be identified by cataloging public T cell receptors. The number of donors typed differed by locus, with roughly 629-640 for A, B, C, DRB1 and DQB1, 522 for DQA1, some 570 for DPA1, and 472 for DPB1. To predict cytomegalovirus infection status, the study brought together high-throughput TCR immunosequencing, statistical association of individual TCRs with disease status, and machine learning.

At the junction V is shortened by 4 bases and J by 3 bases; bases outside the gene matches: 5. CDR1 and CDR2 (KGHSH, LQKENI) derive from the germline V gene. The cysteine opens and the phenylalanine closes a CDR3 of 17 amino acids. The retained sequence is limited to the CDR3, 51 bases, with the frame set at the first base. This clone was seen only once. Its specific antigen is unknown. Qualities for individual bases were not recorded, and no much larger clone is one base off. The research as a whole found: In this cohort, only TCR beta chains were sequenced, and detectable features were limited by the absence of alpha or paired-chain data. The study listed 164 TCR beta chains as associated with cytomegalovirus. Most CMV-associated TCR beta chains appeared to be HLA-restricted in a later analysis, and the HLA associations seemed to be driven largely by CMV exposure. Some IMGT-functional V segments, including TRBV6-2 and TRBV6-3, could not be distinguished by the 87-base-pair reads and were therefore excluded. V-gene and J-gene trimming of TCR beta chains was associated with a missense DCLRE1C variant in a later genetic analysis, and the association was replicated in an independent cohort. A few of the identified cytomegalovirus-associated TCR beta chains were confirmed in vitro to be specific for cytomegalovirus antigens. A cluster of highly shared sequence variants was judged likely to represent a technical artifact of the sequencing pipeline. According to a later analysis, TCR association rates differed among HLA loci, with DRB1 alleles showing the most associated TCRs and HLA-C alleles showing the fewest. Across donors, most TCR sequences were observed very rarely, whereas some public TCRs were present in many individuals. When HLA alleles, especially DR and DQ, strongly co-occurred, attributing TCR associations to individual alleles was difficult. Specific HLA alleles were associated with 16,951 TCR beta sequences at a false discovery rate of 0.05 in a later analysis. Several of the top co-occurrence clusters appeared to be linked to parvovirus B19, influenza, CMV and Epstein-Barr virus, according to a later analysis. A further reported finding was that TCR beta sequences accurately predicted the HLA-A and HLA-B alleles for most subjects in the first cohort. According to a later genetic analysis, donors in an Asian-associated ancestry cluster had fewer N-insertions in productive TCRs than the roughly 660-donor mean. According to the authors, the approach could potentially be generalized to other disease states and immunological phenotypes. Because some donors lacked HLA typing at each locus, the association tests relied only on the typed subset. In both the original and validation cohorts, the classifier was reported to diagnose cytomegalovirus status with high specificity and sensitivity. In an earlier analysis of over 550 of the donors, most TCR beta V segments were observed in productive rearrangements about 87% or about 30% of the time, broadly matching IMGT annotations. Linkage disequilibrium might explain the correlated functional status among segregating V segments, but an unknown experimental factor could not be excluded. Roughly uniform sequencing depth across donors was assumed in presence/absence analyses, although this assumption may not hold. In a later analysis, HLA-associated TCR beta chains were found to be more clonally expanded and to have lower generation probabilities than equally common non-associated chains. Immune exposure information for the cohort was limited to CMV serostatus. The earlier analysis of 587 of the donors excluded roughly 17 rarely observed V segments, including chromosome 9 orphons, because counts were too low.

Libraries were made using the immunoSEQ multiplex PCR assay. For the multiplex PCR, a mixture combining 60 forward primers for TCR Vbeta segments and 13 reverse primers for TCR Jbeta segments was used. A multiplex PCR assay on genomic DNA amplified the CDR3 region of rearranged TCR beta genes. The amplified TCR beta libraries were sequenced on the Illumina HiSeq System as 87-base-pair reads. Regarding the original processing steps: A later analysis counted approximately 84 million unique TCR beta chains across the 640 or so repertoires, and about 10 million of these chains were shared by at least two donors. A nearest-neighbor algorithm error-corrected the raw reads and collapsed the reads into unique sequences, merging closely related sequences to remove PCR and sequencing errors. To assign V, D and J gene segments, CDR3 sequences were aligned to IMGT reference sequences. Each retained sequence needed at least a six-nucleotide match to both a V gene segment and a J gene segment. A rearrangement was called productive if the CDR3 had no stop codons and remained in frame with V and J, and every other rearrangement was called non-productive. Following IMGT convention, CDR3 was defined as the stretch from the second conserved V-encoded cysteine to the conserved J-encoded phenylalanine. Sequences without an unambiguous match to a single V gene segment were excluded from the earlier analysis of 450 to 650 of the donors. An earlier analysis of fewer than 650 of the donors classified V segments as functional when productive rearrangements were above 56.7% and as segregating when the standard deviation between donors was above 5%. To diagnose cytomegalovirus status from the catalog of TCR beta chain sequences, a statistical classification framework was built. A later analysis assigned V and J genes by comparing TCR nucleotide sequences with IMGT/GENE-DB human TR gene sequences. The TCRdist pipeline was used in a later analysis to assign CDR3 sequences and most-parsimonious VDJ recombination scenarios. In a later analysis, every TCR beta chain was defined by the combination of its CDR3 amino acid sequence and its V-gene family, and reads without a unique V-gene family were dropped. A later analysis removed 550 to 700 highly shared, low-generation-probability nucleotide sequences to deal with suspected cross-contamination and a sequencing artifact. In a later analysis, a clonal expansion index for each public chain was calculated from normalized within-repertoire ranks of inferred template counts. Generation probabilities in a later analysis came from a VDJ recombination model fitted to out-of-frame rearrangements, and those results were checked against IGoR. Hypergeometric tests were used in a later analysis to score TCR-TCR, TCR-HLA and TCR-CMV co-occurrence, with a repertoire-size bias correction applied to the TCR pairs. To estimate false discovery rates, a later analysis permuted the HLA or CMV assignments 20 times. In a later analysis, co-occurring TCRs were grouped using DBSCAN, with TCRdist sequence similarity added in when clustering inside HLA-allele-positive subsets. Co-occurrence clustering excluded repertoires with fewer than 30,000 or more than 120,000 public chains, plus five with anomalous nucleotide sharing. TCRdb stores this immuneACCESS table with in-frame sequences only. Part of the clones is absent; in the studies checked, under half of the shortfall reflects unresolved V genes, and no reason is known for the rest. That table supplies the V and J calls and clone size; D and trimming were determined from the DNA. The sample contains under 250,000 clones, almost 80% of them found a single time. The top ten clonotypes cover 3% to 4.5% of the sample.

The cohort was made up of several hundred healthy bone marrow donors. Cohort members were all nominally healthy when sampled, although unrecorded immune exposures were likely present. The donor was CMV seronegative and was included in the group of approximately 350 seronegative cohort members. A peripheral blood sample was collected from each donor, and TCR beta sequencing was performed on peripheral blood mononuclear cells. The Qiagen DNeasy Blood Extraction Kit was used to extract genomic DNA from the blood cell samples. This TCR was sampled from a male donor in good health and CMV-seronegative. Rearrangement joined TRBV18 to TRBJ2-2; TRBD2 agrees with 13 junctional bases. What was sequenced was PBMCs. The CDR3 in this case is CASSLLAGGIDTGELFF. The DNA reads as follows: TGTGCCAGCTCACTACTAGCGGGAGGGATCGACACCGGGGAGCTGTTTTTT.